Following are 27 T cell receptor beta chains from one sample sequenced in a study of T cells after posttransplantation cyclophosphamide. The assay was immunoSEQ multiplex PCR, and TCRdb's table has in-frame clones only and misses some. Singletons are absent from the sample, which has tens of thousands of clones. Sequencing used PBMCs. The receptors shown here come from a middle-aged man in good health, CMV-negative, and a related stem cell transplant donor.

This clone has at least ten counts. The chain carries TRBV4-2 and TRBJ2-1; 10 nucleotides match TRBD2. V shed 4 bases and J 5 bases; nucleotides not matched to a gene: 5. CDR3 length equals 15 residues. The germline V gene has CDR1 LGHNA and CDR2 YNFKEQ. CDR3 DNA sequence: TGTGCCAGCAGCCTTGGGACTAGCGAGAACAATGAGCAGTTCTTC. Translating gives CASSLGTSENNEQFF.

This clone showed up many times. This chain links TRBV7-9 with TRBJ2-1, with a possible D match to TRBD2 (6 bases). The CDR3 contains 12 residues. V was cut by 5 bases and J by 7 bases, with 9 bases left in between. Germline CDR1 and CDR2: SEHNR and FQNEAQ (reference sequence). The CDR3 DNA is TGTGCCAGCAGCCCTGGGAGGAATGAGCAGTTCTTC. Translated, it gives CASSPGRNEQFF.

The sample holds many counts of this clone. The V and J genes are TRBV14 and TRBJ2-2; TRBD2 matches at 7 bases. The J segment lost 6 bases and the V segment lost 1 base, leaving 8 bases of the junction unmatched. Germline assignment: CDR1 SGHDN and CDR2 FVKESK. The CDR3 length is 16 residues. Here the CDR3 reads CASSQARGSPPGELFF. DNA for the CDR3: TGTGCCAGCAGCCAAGCCCGCGGGAGCCCCCCCGGGGAGCTGTTTTTT.

At least ten counts were recorded for this clone. The chain couples TRBV28 to TRBJ2-7, with 7 bases lining up with TRBD1. The CDR3 covers 14 residues. V was clipped by 6 bases and J by 2 bases; unmatched bases: 7. Per the germline V gene, CDR1 is MDHEN and CDR2 is SYDVKM. CDR3 sequence: CASRKTGWTYEQYF. As DNA, the CDR3 is TGTGCCAGCAGAAAGACAGGGTGGACCTACGAGCAGTACTTC. Supplemented by reference TRBV28 and TRBJ2-7, the full variable domain reads DVKVTQSSRYLVKRTGEKVFLECVQDMDHENMFWYRQDPGLGLRLIYFSYDVKMKEKGDIPEGYSVSREKKERFSLILESASTNQTSMYLCASRKTGWTYEQYFGPGTRLTVT.

The table lists this clone with many counts. The chain is built from TRBV27 and TRBJ2-1; the match to TRBD2 covers 10 bases. CDR1 MNHEY and CDR2 SMNVEV come from the germline V gene (reference sequence). V shed 1 base, J shed 8 bases, and the junction held 5 bases outside the gene matches. The CDR3 consists of 15 residues. CDR3 nucleotide sequence: TGTGCCAGCAGTTTATTTCCTAGCGGGAGCGATGAGCAGTTCTTC. This codes for CASSLFPSGSDEQFF.

Worth noting for this clone: A read error is possible here, since a much larger clone lies one base away. This chain links TRBV4-1 with TRBJ2-5; 7 nucleotides agree with TRBD2. The DNA end is a closer match to TRBJ2-7, so the J assignment may be wrong. The CDR3 totals 16 residues. The germline V gene encodes CDR1 MGHRA and CDR2 YSYEKL. The CDR3 loop reads CAGSHEIGTNNYEQYF. The CDR3 bases are TGCGCCGGCAGCCATGAGATCGGGACTAACAACTACGAGCAGTACTTC.

This clone was recorded many times. J is TRBJ2-3 and V is TRBV29-1; possibly TRBD2 for D (5 bases). The germline CDR1 and CDR2 sequences are SQVTM and ANQGSEA. The CDR3 runs 14 residues. Trimming shortened V by 5 bases and J by 6 bases, and 18 bases separated the two germline ends. The CDR3 loop is CSVTPPSGTDTQYF. The CDR3 nucleotides are TGCAGCGTTACCCCTCCCTCGGGAACGGATACGCAGTATTTT.

This clone was seen at least ten times. CDR3 nucleotide sequence: TGTGCCAGCAGCCCGACAGGGTTAAGCGGGGAGCTGTTTTTT. Its translation: CASSPTGLSGELFF. The chain uses TRBV5-4 and TRBJ2-2, with 7 bases lining up with TRBD1. This CDR3 is built from 14 residues. Trimming removed 4 bases from V and 7 bases from J; junction bases left unmatched: 7. CDR1 SGHNT and CDR2 YYREEE come from the germline V gene (reference sequence).

This clone was recorded many times. The rearrangement joins TRBV13 to TRBJ2-2, with 10 positions matching TRBD1. The CDR3 is made up of 15 amino acids. V lost 5 bases and J lost 7; bases outside the gene matches: 7. Germline V CDR1 and CDR2: PRHDT, FYEKMQ (reference sequence). CDR3 bases: TGTGCCAGCAGCGACCGGGACAGGGGAGTCGGGGAGCTGTTTTTT. Encoded protein: CASSDRDRGVGELFF.

The table lists this clone with a few counts. V is TRBV18 and J is TRBJ2-3, with D perhaps matching TRBD2 (7 bases). CDR1 is KGHSH and CDR2 is LQKENI in the germline V gene. The ends were cut back, 0 bases at V and 0 bases at J, with 13 bases in the middle. The CDR3 is 17 amino acids. CDR3 nucleotide sequence: TGTGCCAGCTCACCACCGAAGGGGGGGACTAGCACAGATACGCAGTATTTT. It encodes CASSPPKGGTSTDTQYF.

This clone was observed many times. V and J are TRBV5-1 and TRBJ2-5; the match to TRBD1 covers 9 bases. Germline V gene data show CDR1 as SGHRS and CDR2 as YFSETQ. Trimming at V came to 4 bases and at J to 5 bases, leaving 12 bases not matched to a gene. CDR3 length: 16 amino acids. CDR3 in amino acids: CASSQRGTGYEETQYF. The CDR3 DNA is TGCGCCAGCAGCCAAAGGGGGACAGGGTACGAGGAGACCCAGTACTTC.

This clone occurred many times. This sequence joins TRBV28 and TRBJ2-7; TRBD2 matches at 12 bases. V gave up 3 bases and J gave up 0 bases; unmatched junction bases: 0. The CDR3 runs 15 residues. From germline, CDR1 is MDHEN and CDR2 SYDVKM. CDR3 sequence (DNA): TGTGCCAGCAGTTTGGGACTAGCGGGCTCCTACGAGCAGTACTTC. The encoded protein is CASSLGLAGSYEQYF.

In its sample, this clone was seen many times. V and J are TRBV28 and TRBJ2-7, with 8 bases lining up with TRBD1. Trimming took 5 bases from V and 4 from J; bases not matched to a gene: 7. The CDR3 consists of 14 residues. CDR1 and CDR2 (germline): MDHEN, SYDVKM. The CDR3 DNA reads TGTGCCAGCAGTATTGGACAGGGTTGGTACGAGCAGTACTTC. As protein: CASSIGQGWYEQYF.

This clone was seen at least ten times. The J gene is TRBJ2-3, the V gene TRBV14; 8 nucleotides align to TRBD2. Germline CDR1 and CDR2: SGHDN and FVKESK. The ends lost 4 bases at V and 3 bases at J; junction bases unmatched: 3. The CDR3 covers 14 residues. CDR3 sequence reads: CASSRPSGTDTQYF. The DNA of the CDR3 is TGTGCCAGCAGCCGACCTAGCGGGACAGATACGCAGTATTTT.

There are many counts of this clone. The chain uses TRBV7-8 and TRBJ2-1, with 8 bases fitting TRBD1. Trimming at V came to 3 bases and at J to 6 bases, leaving 1 base not matched to a gene. The CDR3 is made up of 13 amino acids. The V gene's germline CDR1 is SGHVS and CDR2 FQNEAQ. The CDR3 coding sequence is TGTGCCAGCAGCTTCACAGGGGGCAATGAGCAGTTCTTC. Translating it yields CASSFTGGNEQFF. Complete variable domain (other parts from reference TRBV7-8 and TRBJ2-1): GAGVSQSPRYKVAKRGQDVALRCDPISGHVSLFWYQQALGQGPEFLTYFQNEAQLDKSGLPSDRFFAERPEGSVSTLKIQRTQQEDSAVYLCASSFTGGNEQFFGPGTRLTVL.

This clone was observed at least ten times. This sequence joins TRBV7-8 and TRBJ2-3; D might be TRBD2 (5 bases). Germline V gives CDR1 SGHVS, CDR2 FQNEAQ. V lost 1 base to trimming and J lost 2 bases, with 13 bases between them. The CDR3 has 16 residues. CDR3 nucleotide sequence: TGTGCCAGCAGCTTAGGAGGCGGGTGGGACACAGATACGCAGTATTTT. It encodes CASSLGGGWDTDTQYF.

This clone was counted ten times or more. This rearrangement joins TRBV14 to TRBJ2-2; 11 bases match TRBD2. This CDR3 region has 16 residues. The germline V gene has CDR1 SGHDN and CDR2 FVKESK. V shed 4 bases and J 1 base; nucleotides not matched to a gene: 2. The CDR3 DNA sequence: TGTGCCAGCAGCCTACTAGCGGGAGTGAACACCGGGGAGCTGTTTTTT. As protein: CASSLLAGVNTGELFF.

This clone came up many times. This chain connects TRBV11-2 to TRBJ1-1; 7 bases are shared with TRBD1. This CDR3 region has 15 residues. With 5 bases clipped from V and 7 bases from J, the junction kept 13 bases outside the gene matches. Germline lookup yields CDR1 SGHAT and CDR2 FQNNGV. The CDR3 region has the DNA TGTGCCAGCAGCGGGCCCGGCAGGGGGATTAATGAAGCTTTCTTT. Amino acid sequence: CASSGPGRGINEAFF.

This clone occurred many times. J is TRBJ2-1 and V is TRBV19, with a weak D call TRBD2 (6 bases). This CDR3 spans 13 amino acids. Germline CDR1 is LNHDA and CDR2 is SQIVND (reference sequence). Trimming removed 9 bases from V and 2 bases from J, with 11 bases in between. CDR3 residues: CASGTDTYNEQFF. The CDR3 DNA is TGTGCCAGCGGGACTGATACCTACAATGAGCAGTTCTTC.

This clone has a count of ten or more. The chain is built from TRBV11-3 and TRBJ2-5; no firm D call. This CDR3 spans 13 amino acids. Trimming left V 3 bases short and J 0 bases short, with 5 bases between. CDR1 SGHNT and CDR2 YENEEA come from the germline V gene. The CDR3 coding sequence is TGTGCCAGCAGCTTTTCAAACCAAGAGACCCAGTACTTC. This gives the protein CASSFSNQETQYF.

This clone was observed at least ten times. The chain carries TRBV6-6 and TRBJ2-1; 11 bases map to TRBD2. Germline V gene lookup returns CDR1 MNHNY and CDR2 SVGAGI (reference sequence). J gave up 8 bases and V 5 bases, and 11 bases lay outside the gene matches. CDR3 size: 16 residues. CDR3 bases: TGTGCCAGCAGTATGGGTGGGACTAGCGGAGTGGATGAGCAGTTCTTC. As protein: CASSMGGTSGVDEQFF.

This clone was detected many times. The chain employs TRBV28 and TRBJ2-5; 8 bases are a match to TRBD2. CDR3 size: 13 residues. Germline values: CDR1 MDHEN, CDR2 SYDVKM. J gave up 5 bases and V 7 bases, and 6 bases lay outside the gene matches. The CDR3 DNA follows: TGTGCCAGCACCAAAGGCGGGGGGGAGACCCAGTACTTC. Amino acids: CASTKGGGETQYF.

This clone was found many times. The gene calls are TRBV9 and TRBJ2-1; possibly TRBD1 for D (6 bases). The V gene's germline CDR1 is SGDLS and CDR2 YYNGEE. The CDR3 runs to 15 residues. The V end lost 1 base, the J end lost 2 bases, and 10 bases lay between the germline ends. The CDR3 here is CASSVNPGAYNEQFF. For the CDR3, the DNA is TGTGCCAGCAGCGTAAACCCAGGGGCCTACAATGAGCAGTTCTTC. The variable domain in full, with the rest retrieved from reference TRBV9 and TRBJ2-1, is DSGVTQTPKHLITATGQRVTLRCSPRSGDLSVYWYQQSLDQGLQFLIQYYNGEERAKGNILERFSAQQFPDLHSELNLSSLELGDSALYFCASSVNPGAYNEQFFGPGTRLTVL.

This clone came up many times. V and J are TRBV7-2 and TRBJ2-3; 11 bases fit TRBD2. CDR1 SGHTA and CDR2 FQGNSA come from the germline V gene. The CDR3 covers 18 residues. The J segment lost 1 base and the V segment lost 0 bases, leaving 6 bases of the junction unmatched. This CDR3 is CASSLAPLAGGGTDTQYF. For the CDR3, the DNA is TGTGCCAGCAGCTTAGCGCCCTTAGCGGGAGGGGGCACAGATACGCAGTATTTT.

This clone was detected ten times or more. The chain carries TRBV4-3 and TRBJ2-2; D possibly corresponds to TRBD2 (5 bases). The germline V gene encodes CDR1 LGHNA and CDR2 YSLEER. With 1 base removed from V and 5 bases from J, the gap between germline ends came to 8 bases. This CDR3 has 14 residues. The chain's CDR3 is CASSQVSGTGELFF. CDR3 in DNA: TGCGCCAGCAGCCAAGTTTCGGGAACCGGGGAGCTGTTTTTT.

The sample holds many counts of this clone. The J gene is TRBJ2-3, the V gene TRBV5-4; weak D call: TRBD2 (5 bases). This CDR3 region has 15 residues. Between the trimmed V and J ends, which lost 4 bases and 2 bases, there was a span of 14 bases. Germline loops: CDR1 SGHNT, CDR2 YYREEE (reference sequence). In DNA, the CDR3 is TGTGCCAGCAGCCTGAGCGGAACTTTCACAGATACGCAGTATTTT. The encoded protein is CASSLSGTFTDTQYF.

There are a few counts of this clone. The chain recombines TRBV6-5 with TRBJ1-4, with a possible D match to TRBD1 (6 bases). Trimming pared 10 bases from V and 3 bases from J, leaving 12 bases between. This CDR3 is 13 amino acids long. Germline V gives CDR1 MNHEY, CDR2 SVGAGI. The CDR3 coding sequence is TGTGCCACCCAGGGGCAGTCTAATGAAAAACTGTTTTTT. As protein: CATQGQSNEKLFF.